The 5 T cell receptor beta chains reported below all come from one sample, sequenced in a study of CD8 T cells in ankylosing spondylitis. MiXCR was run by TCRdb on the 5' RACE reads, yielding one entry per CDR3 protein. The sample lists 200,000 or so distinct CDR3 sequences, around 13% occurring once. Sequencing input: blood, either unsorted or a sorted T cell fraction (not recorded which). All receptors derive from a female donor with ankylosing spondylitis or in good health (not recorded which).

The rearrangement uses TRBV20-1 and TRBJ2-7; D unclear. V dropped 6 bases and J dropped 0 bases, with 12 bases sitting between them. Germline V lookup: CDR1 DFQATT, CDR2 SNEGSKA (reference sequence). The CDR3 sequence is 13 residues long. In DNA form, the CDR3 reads TGCAGTGCCCCTACGAGCCCCTCCTACGAGCAGTACTTC. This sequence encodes CSAPTSPSYEQYF.

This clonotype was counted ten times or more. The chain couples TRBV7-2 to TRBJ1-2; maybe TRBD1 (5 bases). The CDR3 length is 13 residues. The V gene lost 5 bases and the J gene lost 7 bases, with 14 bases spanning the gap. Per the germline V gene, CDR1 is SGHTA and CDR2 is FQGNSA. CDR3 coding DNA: TGTGCCAGCAGCCCCCGGGGGGACGGTGGCTACACCTTC. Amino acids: CASSPRGDGGYTF. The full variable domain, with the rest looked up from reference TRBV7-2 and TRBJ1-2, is GAGVSQSPSNKVTEKGKDVELRCDPISGHTALYWYRQSLGQGLEFLIYFQGNSAPDKSGLPSDRFSAERTGGSVSTLTIQRTQQEDSAVYLCASSPRGDGGYTFGSGTRLTVV.

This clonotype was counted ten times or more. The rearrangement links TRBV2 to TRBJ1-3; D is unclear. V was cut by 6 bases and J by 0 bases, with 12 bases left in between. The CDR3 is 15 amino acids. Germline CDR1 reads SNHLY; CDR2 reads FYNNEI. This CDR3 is CASSPLTGSGNTIYF. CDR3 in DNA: TGTGCCAGCAGCCCATTGACGGGCTCTGGAAACACCATATATTTT.

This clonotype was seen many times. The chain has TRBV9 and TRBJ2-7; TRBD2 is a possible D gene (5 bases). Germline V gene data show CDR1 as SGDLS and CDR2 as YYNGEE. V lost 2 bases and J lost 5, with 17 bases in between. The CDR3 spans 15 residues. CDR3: CASSVMDGLGDEQYF. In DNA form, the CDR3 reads TGTGCCAGCAGCGTGATGGACGGACTCGGGGACGAGCAGTACTTC.

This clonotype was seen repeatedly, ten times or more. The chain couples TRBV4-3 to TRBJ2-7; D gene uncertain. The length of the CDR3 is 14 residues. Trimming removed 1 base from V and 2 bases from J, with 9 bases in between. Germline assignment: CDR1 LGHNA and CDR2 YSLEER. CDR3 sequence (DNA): TGCGCCAGCAGCCAAGCTCCTGGAGCCTACGAGCAGTACTTC. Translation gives CASSQAPGAYEQYF.